This passage covers 9 T cell receptor beta chains from one sample sequenced in a study. One entry per CDR3 protein, called by TCRdb with MiXCR from the RT-PCR reads. The table shows hundreds of thousands of distinct CDR3 sequences, with more than 13% occurring only once. Sample: memory CD4+ T cells from blood. The receptors were gathered from a female donor in good health, serving as a healthy control.

The CDR3 bases are TGTGCCAGCAGCCCAAAGCGCCAGGTCGGCACAGATACGCAGTATTTT. This translates into CASSPKRQVGTDTQYF. The chain links TRBV7-2 to TRBJ2-3; D not certain. Germline CDR1 and CDR2: SGHTA and FQGNSA. CDR3 size: 16 residues. V shed 5 bases and J shed 1 base, with 16 bases lying between them.

This clonotype was seen repeatedly, ten times or more. The V call is TRBV6-2 or TRBV6-3, the J call TRBJ2-3, with 10 bases that match TRBD2. The V gene's germline CDR1 is MNHEY and CDR2 SVGEGT. The CDR3 is 15 residues long. Germline trimming cut 4 bases from V and 2 bases from J; bases unmatched to any gene: 3. Written as DNA, the CDR3 is TGTGCCAGCAGTTGGACTAGCGGAAACACAGATACGCAGTATTTT. It codes for CASSWTSGNTDTQYF.

V and J are TRBV5-1 and TRBJ2-7; D is perhaps TRBD1 (5 bases). The germline V and J ends were trimmed by 1 base and 5 bases, with 16 bases remaining between them. Germline CDR1 and CDR2: SGHRS and YFSETQ. CDR3 size: 15 residues. CDR3 nucleotide sequence: TGCGCCAGCAGCTTGCTCGAAACAGGAGCTAACGAGCAGTACTTC. As protein: CASSLLETGANEQYF.

The chain has TRBV5-6 and TRBJ2-3; possibly TRBD1 for D (5 bases). Germline loops: CDR1 SGHDT, CDR2 YYEEEE. V was cut by 4 bases and J by 5 bases, with 14 bases left in between. This CDR3 spans 14 amino acids. CDR3 region: CASSTPGYGDTQYF. The CDR3 nucleotides read TGTGCCAGCAGCACCCCAGGGTATGGAGATACGCAGTATTTT.

This chain connects TRBV24-1 to TRBJ2-1; D is perhaps TRBD1 (5 bases). This CDR3 region has 13 residues. Germline CDR1 and CDR2: KGHDR and SFDVKD. The germline V and J ends were trimmed by 2 bases and 9 bases, with 10 bases remaining between them. CDR3 loop: CATSDSGYTEQFF. CDR3 coding DNA: TGTGCCACCAGTGATTCAGGGTATACTGAGCAGTTCTTC.

In this sample, this clonotype turned up a few times. This rearrangement joins TRBV20-1 to TRBJ1-1, with 8 bases identical to TRBD1. Germline V gene sequence: CDR1 DFQATT, CDR2 SNEGSKA (reference sequence). CDR3 length equals 14 residues. V gave up 1 base and J gave up 3 bases; unmatched junction bases: 4. CDR3 DNA sequence: TGCAGTGCTAGAGGCAGGGGGCTGTACACTGAAGCTTTCTTT. Amino acid sequence: CSARGRGLYTEAFF.

The CDR3 protein is CASSLGGDKDEQFF. As DNA, the CDR3 is TGTGCCAGCAGCCTGGGGGGGGATAAGGATGAGCAGTTCTTC. This rearrangement joins TRBV7-3 to TRBJ2-1; TRBD2 matches at 7 bases. The V segment lost 5 bases and the J segment 8 bases; nucleotides outside the gene matches: 9. The germline V gene encodes CDR1 SGHTA and CDR2 FQGTGA. This CDR3 has 14 residues.

This clonotype was counted between two and nine times. The rearrangement uses TRBV20-1 and TRBJ2-1; the D gene is possibly TRBD2 (6 bases). Germline V CDR1 and CDR2: DFQATT, SNEGSKA (reference sequence). V lost 7 bases, J lost 4 bases, and 11 bases lay in between. The CDR3 runs 12 residues. CDR3: CSVGGRYNEQFF. The CDR3 region has the DNA TGCAGTGTGGGGGGACGGTACAATGAGCAGTTCTTC.

In this sample, this clonotype turned up many times. The chain recombines TRBV4-2 with TRBJ2-1; no clear D gene. The CDR3 sequence is 12 residues long. V dropped 1 base and J dropped 10 bases, with 8 bases sitting between them. From germline, CDR1 is LGHNA and CDR2 YNFKEQ. The CDR3: CASSQVDREQFF. CDR3 DNA: TGTGCCAGCAGCCAAGTCGACCGCGAGCAGTTCTTC.